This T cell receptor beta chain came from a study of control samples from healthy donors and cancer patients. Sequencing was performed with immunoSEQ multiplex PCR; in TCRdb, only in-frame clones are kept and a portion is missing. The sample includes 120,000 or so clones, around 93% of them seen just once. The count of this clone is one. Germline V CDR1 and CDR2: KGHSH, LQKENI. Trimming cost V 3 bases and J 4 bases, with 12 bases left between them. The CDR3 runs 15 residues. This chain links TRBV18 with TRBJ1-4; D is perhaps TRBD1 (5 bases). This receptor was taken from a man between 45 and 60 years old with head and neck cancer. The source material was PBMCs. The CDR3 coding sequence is TGTGCCAGCTCACCCGCCTGGGGCTTTAATGAAAAACTGTTTTTT. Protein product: CASSPAWGFNEKLFF.